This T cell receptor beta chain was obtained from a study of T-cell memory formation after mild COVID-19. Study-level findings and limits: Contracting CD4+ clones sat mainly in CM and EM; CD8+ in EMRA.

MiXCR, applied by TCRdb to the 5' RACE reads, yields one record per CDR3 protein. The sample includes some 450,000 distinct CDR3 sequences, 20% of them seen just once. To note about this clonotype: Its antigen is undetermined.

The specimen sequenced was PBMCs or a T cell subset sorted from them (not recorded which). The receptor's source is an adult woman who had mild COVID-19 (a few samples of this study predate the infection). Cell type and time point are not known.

CDR3 nucleotide sequence: TGTGCCAGCAGCTTCAGGGATAGCAATCAGCCCCAGCATTTT. Translated, it gives CASSFRDSNQPQHF. The rearrangement uses TRBV7-9 and TRBJ1-5; tentatively, D is TRBD1 (5 bases). V was clipped by 3 bases and J by 0 bases, with 6 bases between them. CDR3 length equals 14 residues. Per germline, CDR1 SEHNR and CDR2 FQNEAQ (reference sequence).